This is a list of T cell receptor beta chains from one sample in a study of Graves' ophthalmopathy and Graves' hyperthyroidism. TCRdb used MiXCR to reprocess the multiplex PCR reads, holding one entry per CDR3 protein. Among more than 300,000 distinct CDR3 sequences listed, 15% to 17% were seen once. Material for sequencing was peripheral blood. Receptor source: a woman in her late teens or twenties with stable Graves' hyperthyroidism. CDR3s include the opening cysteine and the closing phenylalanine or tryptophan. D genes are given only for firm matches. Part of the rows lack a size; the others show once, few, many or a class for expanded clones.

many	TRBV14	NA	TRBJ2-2	TGTGCCAGCAGCCAAGATCGACTGCGCACCGGGGAGCTGTTTTTT	CASSQDRLRTGELFF
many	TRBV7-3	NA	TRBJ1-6	TGTGCCAGCAGCTTAGATGGACAGTATAATTCACCCCTCCACTTT	CASSLDGQYNSPLHF
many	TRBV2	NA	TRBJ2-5	TGTGCCAGCAACCCCGAGAGAGACGGCCAAGAGACCCAGTACTTC	CASNPERDGQETQYF
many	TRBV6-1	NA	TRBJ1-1	TGTGCCAGCAGTGTTGACAACATGAACACTGAAGCTTTCTTT	CASSVDNMNTEAFF
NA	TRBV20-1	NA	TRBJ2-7	TGCAGTGCTAGAGATCCTCAGAGGGTTGACTACGAGCAGTACTTC	CSARDPQRVDYEQYF
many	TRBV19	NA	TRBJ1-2	TGTGCCAGTAGTAGGGGACCTTCTAACTATGGCTACACCTTC	CASSRGPSNYGYTF
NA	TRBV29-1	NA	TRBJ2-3	TGCAGCGTGGAACCCAGATGGGACACGCAGTATTTT	CSVEPRWDTQYF
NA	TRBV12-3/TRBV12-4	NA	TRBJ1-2	TGTGCCAGCAGGGAACTCAGGGGCGGCTACACCTTC	CASRELRGGYTF
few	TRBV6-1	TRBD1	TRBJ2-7	TGTGCCAGCAAAAAGTCCGGGACAGGGGGCCCCTACGAGCAGTACTTC	CASKKSGTGGPYEQYF
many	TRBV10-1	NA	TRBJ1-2	TGCGCCAGCAGTTACAGGCGTCCGCTCTATGGCTACACCTTC	CASSYRRPLYGYTF
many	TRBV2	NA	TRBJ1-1	TGTGCCAGCAGTGTTGGGGGGTCGGCGGAAGCTTTCTTT	CASSVGGSAEAFF
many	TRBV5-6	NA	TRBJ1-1	TGTGCCAGCAGCTTAACAGAGACTGAAGCTTTCTTT	CASSLTETEAFF
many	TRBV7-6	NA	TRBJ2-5	TGTGCCAGCAGCTCCCGCGGCCGGGGACAAGAGACCCAGTACTTC	CASSSRGRGQETQYF
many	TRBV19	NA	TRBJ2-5	TGTGCCAGTAGTCCCCATCCAGTTCAGGGGTTGGCAGAGACCCAGTACTTC	CASSPHPVQGLAETQYF
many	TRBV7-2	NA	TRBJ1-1	TGTGCCAGCAGCTTCCAGGGGAACATGAACACTGAAGCTTTCTTT	CASSFQGNMNTEAFF
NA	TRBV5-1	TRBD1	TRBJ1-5	TGCGCCAGCAGCTACAGACAGGGAGGCGTCAATCAGCCCCAGCATTTT	CASSYRQGGVNQPQHF
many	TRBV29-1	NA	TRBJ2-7	TGCAGCGTTGAGGATAAGTTCTACGAGCAGTACTTC	CSVEDKFYEQYF
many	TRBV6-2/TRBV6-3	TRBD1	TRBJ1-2	TGTGCCAGCAGTTACTCGGGACAGGGAGAAGGCTACACCTTC	CASSYSGQGEGYTF
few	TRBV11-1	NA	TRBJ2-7	TGTGCCAGCAGCTTTGGTGGCATCTCCTACGAGCAGTACTTC	CASSFGGISYEQYF
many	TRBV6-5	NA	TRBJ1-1	TGTGCCAGCAGTTACGAGGGGTTGAGCACTGAAGCTTTCTTT	CASSYEGLSTEAFF
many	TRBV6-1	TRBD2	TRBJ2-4	TGTGCCAGCCTATTCAGGGAGGGTTACATTCAGTACTTC	CASLFREGYIQYF
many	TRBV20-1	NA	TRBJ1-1	TGCAGTGCTAGGAACAGGGTCGACACTGAAGCTTTCTTT	CSARNRVDTEAFF
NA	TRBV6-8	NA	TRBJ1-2	TGTGCCAGCAAGGACACTCCGAACTATGGCTACACCTTC	CASKDTPNYGYTF
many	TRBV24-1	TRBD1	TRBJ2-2	TGTGCCACCAGTGAAGGGACAGCCGCAAGGGGGGAGCTGTTTTTT	CATSEGTAARGELFF
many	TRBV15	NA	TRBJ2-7	TGTGCCACCAGCAGAGATCTAGTGGATGCCGGCGAGCAGTACTTC	CATSRDLVDAGEQYF
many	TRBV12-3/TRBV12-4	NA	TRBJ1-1	TGTGCCAGCAGCGGACAGAACACTGAAGCTTTCTTT	CASSGQNTEAFF
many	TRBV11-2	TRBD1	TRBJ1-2	TGTGCCAGCAGCTTATGGGACAGAATCTACACCTTC	CASSLWDRIYTF
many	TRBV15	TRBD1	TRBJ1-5	TGTGCCACCAGCAGAGAGGGACAGGGGGCATTCAATCAGCCCCAGCATTTT	CATSREGQGAFNQPQHF
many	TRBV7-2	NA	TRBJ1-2	TGTGCCAGCAGCCTCGGGCCAGGGGCGGGAGGCTACACCTTC	CASSLGPGAGGYTF
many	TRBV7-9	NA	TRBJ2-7	TGTGCCAGCAGTTTAATTGGGGACGAGCAGTACTTC	CASSLIGDEQYF
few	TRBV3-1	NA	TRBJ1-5	TGTGCCAGCAGCCAAGCCAAGACAACCCTGAAAGGGTTCTGGTGGCAGCCCCAGCATTTT	CASSQAKTTLKGFWWQPQHF
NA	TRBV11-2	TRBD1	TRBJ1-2	TGTGCCAGCAGCCTGACAGGGGGGCCCCAGGACTATGGCTACACCTTC	CASSLTGGPQDYGYTF
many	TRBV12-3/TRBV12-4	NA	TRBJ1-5	TGTGCCAGCAGCCTCTTAGGGGTCGGCAATCAGCCCCAGCATTTT	CASSLLGVGNQPQHF
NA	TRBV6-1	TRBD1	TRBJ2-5	TGTGCCAGCAGCTTTCCGGGACAGGGGTTGGAGACCCAGTACTTC	CASSFPGQGLETQYF
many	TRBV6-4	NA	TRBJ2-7	TGTGCCAGCAGCGCGGACGGGAGCTCCTACGAGCAGTACTTC	CASSADGSSYEQYF
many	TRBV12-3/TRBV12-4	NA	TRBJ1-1	TGTGCCAGCAGTCGCCCGGGATCGGACGCTGAAGCTTTCTTT	CASSRPGSDAEAFF
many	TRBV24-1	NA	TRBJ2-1	TGTGCCACCAGTGATCCTCGGACCGGGCGGAGGCCCTACAATGAGCAGTTCTTC	CATSDPRTGRRPYNEQFF
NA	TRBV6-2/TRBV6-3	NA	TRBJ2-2	TGTGCCAGCAGTCGCAAACAGGGTTTTGGGAACACCGGGGAGCTGTTTTTT	CASSRKQGFGNTGELFF
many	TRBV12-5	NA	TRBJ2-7	TGTGCTAGTGGTTTGGTACTGGGGGTCCCCTACGAGCAGTACTTC	CASGLVLGVPYEQYF
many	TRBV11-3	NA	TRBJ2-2	TGTGCCAGCAGCGCCCCACCGGGGGGCAACACCGGGGAGCTGTTTTTT	CASSAPPGGNTGELFF
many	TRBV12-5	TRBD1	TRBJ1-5	TGTGCTAGTGGTTCGGACAGGGGTATTAGCAATCAGCCCCAGCATTTT	CASGSDRGISNQPQHF
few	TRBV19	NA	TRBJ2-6	TGTGCCAGTAGTCCGACCCCAGGGGCCGGGGCCAACGTCCTGACTTTC	CASSPTPGAGANVLTF
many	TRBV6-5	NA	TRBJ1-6	TGTGCCACAGATAAGGGGATGGGGCATTCACCCCTCCACTTT	CATDKGMGHSPLHF